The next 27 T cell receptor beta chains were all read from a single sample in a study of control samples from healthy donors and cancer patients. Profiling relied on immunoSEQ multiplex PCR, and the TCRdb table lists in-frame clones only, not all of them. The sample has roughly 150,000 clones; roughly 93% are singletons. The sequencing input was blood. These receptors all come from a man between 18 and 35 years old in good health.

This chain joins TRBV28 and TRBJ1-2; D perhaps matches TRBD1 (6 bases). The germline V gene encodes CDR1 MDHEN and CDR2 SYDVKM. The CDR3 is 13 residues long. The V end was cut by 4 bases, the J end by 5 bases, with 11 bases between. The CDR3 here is CASSSTTGYGYTF. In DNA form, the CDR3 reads TGTGCCAGCAGTTCGACAACAGGGTATGGCTACACCTTC.

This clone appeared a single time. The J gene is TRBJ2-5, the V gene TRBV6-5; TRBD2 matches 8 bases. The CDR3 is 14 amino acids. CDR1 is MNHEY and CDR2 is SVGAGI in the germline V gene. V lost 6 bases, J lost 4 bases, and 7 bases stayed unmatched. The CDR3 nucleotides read TGTGCCAGCAGGCTAGCGGGTGGTAGAGAGACCCAGTACTTC. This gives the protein CASRLAGGRETQYF.

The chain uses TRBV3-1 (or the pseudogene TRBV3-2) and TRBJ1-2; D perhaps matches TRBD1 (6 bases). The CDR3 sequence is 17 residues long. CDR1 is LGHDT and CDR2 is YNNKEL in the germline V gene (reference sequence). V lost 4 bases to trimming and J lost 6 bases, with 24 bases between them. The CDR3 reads CASSPNYSAGGRDGYTF. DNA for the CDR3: TGTGCCAGCAGCCCAAACTACTCCGCGGGGGGGCGGGATGGCTACACCTTC.

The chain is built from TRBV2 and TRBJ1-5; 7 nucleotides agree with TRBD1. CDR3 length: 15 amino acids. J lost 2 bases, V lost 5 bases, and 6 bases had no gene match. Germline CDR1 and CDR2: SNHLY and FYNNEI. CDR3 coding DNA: TGTGCCAGCAGTAAGGACAGGAGGGGCAATCAGCCCCAGCATTTT. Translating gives CASSKDRRGNQPQHF. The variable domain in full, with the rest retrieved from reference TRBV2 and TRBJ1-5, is EPEVTQTPSHQVTQMGQEVILRCVPISNHLYFYWYRQILGQKVEFLVSFYNNEISEKSEIFDDQFSVERPDGSNFTLKIRSTKLEDSAMYFCASSKDRRGNQPQHFGDGTRLSIL.

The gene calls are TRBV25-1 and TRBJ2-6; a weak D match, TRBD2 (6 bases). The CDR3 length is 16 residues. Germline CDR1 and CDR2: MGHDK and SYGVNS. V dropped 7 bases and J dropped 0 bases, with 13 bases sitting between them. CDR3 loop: CASTEGPSSGANVLTF. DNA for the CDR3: TGTGCCAGCACGGAGGGCCCCAGCTCTGGGGCCAACGTCCTGACTTTC.

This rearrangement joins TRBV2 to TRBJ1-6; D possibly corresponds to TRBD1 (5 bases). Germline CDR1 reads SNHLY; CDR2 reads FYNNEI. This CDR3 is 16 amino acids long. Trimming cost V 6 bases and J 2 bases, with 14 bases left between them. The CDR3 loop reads CASRGGVGTYNSPLHF. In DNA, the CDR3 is TGTGCCAGCAGGGGAGGGGTCGGCACCTATAATTCACCCCTCCACTTT.

This CDR3 reads CASSLGAGWDQPQHF. In DNA form, the CDR3 reads TGTGCCAGCAGTCTTGGGGCCGGATGGGATCAGCCCCAGCATTTT. The V call is TRBV5-8, the J call TRBJ1-5; tentatively, D is TRBD1 (5 bases). Trimming stripped 5 bases from V and 5 bases from J, with 17 bases between. The germline V gene has CDR1 SGHTS and CDR2 YDEGEE. The CDR3 covers 15 residues.

The CDR3 reads CASSVGEDEGVHLDAEAFF. The CDR3 DNA is TGTGCCAGCAGCGTAGGCGAGGATGAAGGGGTCCACCTCGACGCTGAAGCTTTCTTT. The chain uses TRBV9 and TRBJ1-1; perhaps TRBD1 as D (5 bases). The CDR3 loop spans 19 amino acids. The V and J ends lost 0 bases and 6 bases respectively, with 27 bases between them. Germline V lookup: CDR1 SGDLS, CDR2 YYNGEE.

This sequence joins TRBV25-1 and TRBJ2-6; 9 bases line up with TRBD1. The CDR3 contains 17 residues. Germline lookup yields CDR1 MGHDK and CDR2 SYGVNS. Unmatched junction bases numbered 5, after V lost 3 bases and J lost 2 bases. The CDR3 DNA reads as TGTGCCAGCAGTGACCGGGACAGGGTGACTGGGGCCAACGTCCTGACTTTC. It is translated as CASSDRDRVTGANVLTF.

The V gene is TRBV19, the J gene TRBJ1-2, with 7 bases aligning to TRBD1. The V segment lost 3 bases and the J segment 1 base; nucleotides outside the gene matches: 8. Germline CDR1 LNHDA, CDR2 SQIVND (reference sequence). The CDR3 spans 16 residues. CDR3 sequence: CASSIGRQGNNYGYTF. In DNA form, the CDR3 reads TGTGCCAGTAGTATCGGCCGACAGGGCAATAACTATGGCTACACCTTC.

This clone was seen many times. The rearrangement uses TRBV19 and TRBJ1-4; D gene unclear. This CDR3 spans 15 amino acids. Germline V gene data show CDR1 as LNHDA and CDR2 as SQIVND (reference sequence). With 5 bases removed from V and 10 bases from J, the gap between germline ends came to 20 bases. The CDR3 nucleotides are TGTGCCAGTAGTGACTTTGTGCAACTAGAGGCAAAACTGTTTTTT. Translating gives CASSDFVQLEAKLFF. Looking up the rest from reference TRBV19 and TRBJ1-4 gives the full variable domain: DGGITQSPKYLFRKEGQNVTLSCEQNLNHDAMYWYRQDPGQGLRLIYYSQIVNDFQKGDIAEGYSVSREKKESFPLTVTSAQKNPTAFYLCASSDFVQLEAKLFFGSGTQLSVL.

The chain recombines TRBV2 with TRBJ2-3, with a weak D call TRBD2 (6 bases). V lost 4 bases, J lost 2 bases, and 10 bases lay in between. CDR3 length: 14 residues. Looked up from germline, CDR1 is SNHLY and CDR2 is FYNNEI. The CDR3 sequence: CASSAEGHTDTQYF. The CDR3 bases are TGTGCCAGCAGTGCGGAGGGCCACACAGATACGCAGTATTTT.

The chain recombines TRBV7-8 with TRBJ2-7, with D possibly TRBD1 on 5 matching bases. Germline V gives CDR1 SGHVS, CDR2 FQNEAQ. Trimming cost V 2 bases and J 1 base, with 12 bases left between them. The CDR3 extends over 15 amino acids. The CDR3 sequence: CASSLTQGASYEQYF. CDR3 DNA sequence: TGTGCCAGCAGCTTAACCCAAGGGGCTTCCTACGAGCAGTACTTC.

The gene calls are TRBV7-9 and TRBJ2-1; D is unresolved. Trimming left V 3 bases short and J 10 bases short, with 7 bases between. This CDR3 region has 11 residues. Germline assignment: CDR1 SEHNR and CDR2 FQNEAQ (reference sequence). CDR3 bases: TGTGCCAGCAGCTTTTCGTGGGAGCAGTTCTTC. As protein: CASSFSWEQFF. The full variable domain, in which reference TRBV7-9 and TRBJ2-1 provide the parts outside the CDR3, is DTGVSQNPRHKITKRGQNVTFRCDPISEHNRLYWYRQTLGQGPEFLTYFQNEAQLEKSRLLSDRFSAERPKGSFSTLEIQRTEQGDSAMYLCASSFSWEQFFGPGTRLTVL.

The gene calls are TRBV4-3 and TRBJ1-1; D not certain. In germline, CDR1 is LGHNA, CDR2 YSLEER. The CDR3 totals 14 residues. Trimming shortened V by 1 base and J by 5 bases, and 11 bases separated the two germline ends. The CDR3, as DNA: TGCGCCAGCAGCCAAGGGGCTTCGGCGACTGAAGCTTTCTTT. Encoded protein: CASSQGASATEAFF.

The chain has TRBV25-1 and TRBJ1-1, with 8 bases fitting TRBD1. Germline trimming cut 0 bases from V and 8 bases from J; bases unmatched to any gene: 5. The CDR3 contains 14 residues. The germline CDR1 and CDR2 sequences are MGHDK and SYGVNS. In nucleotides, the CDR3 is TGTGCCAGCAGTGAATACGGGACAGGTACGGAAGCTTTCTTT. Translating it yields CASSEYGTGTEAFF.

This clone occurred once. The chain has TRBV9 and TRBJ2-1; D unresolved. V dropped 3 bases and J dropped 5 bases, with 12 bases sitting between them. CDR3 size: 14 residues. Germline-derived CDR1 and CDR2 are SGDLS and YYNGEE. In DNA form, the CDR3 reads TGTGCCAGCAGCGGGAGAATTACTGACAATGAGCAGTTCTTC. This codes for CASSGRITDNEQFF. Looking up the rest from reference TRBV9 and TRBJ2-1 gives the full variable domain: DSGVTQTPKHLITATGQRVTLRCSPRSGDLSVYWYQQSLDQGLQFLIQYYNGEERAKGNILERFSAQQFPDLHSELNLSSLELGDSALYFCASSGRITDNEQFFGPGTRLTVL.

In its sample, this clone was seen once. The CDR3 protein is CASSSKPGQGLDGYTF. The CDR3 DNA reads as TGCGCCAGCAGCTCTAAGCCGGGACAGGGCCTAGATGGCTACACCTTC. V is TRBV5-1 and J is TRBJ1-2, with 9 bases matching TRBD1. The germline CDR1 and CDR2 sequences are SGHRS and YFSETQ. V shed 3 bases and J 6 bases; nucleotides not matched to a gene: 12. This CDR3 comprises 16 residues.

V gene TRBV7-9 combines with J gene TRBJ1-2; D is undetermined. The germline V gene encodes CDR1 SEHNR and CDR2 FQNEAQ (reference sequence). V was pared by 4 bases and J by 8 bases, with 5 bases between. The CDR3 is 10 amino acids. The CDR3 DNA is TGTGCCAGCAGCTCCGAAGGCTACACCTTC. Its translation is CASSSEGYTF.

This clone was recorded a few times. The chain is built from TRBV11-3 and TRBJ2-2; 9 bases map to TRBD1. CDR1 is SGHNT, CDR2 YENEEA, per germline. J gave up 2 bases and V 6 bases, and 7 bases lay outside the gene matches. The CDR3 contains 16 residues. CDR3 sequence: CASRRGQGLNTGELFF. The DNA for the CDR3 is TGTGCCAGCAGAAGGGGACAGGGATTAAACACCGGGGAGCTGTTTTTT.

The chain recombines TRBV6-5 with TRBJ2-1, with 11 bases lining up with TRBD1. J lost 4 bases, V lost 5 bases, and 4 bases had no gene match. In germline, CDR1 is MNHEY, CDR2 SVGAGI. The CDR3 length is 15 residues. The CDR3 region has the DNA TGTGCCAGCAGTCGGACAGGGGGCGAGTACAATGAGCAGTTCTTC. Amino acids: CASSRTGGEYNEQFF.

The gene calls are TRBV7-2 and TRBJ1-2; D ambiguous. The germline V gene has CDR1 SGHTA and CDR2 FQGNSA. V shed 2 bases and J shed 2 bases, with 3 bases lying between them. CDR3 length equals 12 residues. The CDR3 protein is CASSLLNYGYTF. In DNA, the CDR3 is TGTGCCAGCAGCTTACTGAACTATGGCTACACCTTC.

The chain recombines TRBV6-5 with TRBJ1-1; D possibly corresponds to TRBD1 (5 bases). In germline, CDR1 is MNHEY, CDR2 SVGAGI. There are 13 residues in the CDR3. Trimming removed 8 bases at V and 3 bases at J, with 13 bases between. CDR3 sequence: CASGPRVDTEAFF. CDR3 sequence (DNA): TGTGCCAGCGGACCCAGGGTAGACACTGAAGCTTTCTTT.

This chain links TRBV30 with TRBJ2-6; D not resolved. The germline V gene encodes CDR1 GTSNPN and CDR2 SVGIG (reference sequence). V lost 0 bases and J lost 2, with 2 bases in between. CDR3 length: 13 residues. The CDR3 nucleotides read TGTGCCTGGAGTGTTACTGGGGCCAACGTCCTGACTTTC. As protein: CAWSVTGANVLTF.

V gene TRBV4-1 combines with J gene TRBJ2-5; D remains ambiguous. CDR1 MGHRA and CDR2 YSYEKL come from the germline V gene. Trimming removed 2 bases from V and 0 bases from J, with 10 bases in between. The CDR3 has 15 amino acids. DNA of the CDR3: TGCGCCAGCAGCCAACTTCTCCACAACCAAGAGACCCAGTACTTC. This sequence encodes CASSQLLHNQETQYF.

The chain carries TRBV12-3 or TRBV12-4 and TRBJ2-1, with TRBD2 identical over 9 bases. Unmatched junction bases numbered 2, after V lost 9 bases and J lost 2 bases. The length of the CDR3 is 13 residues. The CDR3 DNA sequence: TGTGCCAGTAGCGGGGGTCCCTACAATGAGCAGTTCTTC. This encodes CASSGGPYNEQFF.

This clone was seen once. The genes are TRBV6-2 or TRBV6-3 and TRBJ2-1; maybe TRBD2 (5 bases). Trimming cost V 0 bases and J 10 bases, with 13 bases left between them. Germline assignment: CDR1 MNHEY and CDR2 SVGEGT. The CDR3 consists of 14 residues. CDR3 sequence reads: CASSYSLAASEQFF. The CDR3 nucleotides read TGTGCCAGCAGTTACTCCCTAGCAGCAAGCGAGCAGTTCTTC.